Listed here are 24 T cell receptor beta chains from one sample, sequenced in a study of post-analysis software for immune sequencing data (dated by TCRdb to the mid-2010s). Libraries were prepared through PCR. For sequencing, an Illumina HiSeq 2500 was employed. To reduce PCR and sequencing biases, unique molecular identifiers were built into the TCR beta cDNA libraries. The raw public data were reprocessed by TCRdb itself: fastp quality trimming at Q25, MiXCR clonotype calling, in-frame beta chains only. Here each entry gathers all rows of one CDR3 protein and keeps the most common genes and DNA. Recorded for this sample are about 200,000 distinct CDR3 sequences; around 29% of them occurred a single time. The ten top clones hold 3.4% of the sample. The full study reports these points: About 5 TRBV segments, including TRBV5-6, TRBV5-1 and TRBV20-1, were significantly more frequent in patients than controls.

Their antigen targets remain unknown. What was sequenced was blood. These receptors were collected from a girl under 18 with multiple sclerosis.

As regards this clonotype: This may come from a read error, since a much larger clone is one base off. The V call is TRBV4-1, the J call TRBJ1-2; 12 bases match TRBD1. Germline assignment: CDR1 MGHRA and CDR2 YSYEKL. The CDR3 is made up of 15 amino acids. Germline trimming cut 4 bases from V and 4 bases from J; bases unmatched to any gene: 4. The CDR3 DNA reads as TGCGCCAGCAGCCCGGGACAGGGGGCAGGCTATGGCTACACCTTC. Its translation: CASSPGQGAGYGYTF.

This clonotype was counted only a few times. CDR3 in DNA: TGTGCCAGCAGTGGGACAGGGGGGAACACTGAAGCTTTCTTT. It is translated as CASSGTGGNTEAFF. The chain uses TRBV2 and TRBJ1-1; TRBD1 agrees at 10 bases. The CDR3 is made up of 14 amino acids. The germline CDR1 and CDR2 sequences are SNHLY and FYNNEI. The V and J ends lost 4 bases and 1 base, in that order; junction bases with no gene match: 0.

This clonotype was found a few times. The J gene is TRBJ2-3, the V gene TRBV5-1; TRBD2 aligns across 9 bases. The CDR3 spans 16 residues. V gave up 0 bases and J gave up 4 bases; unmatched junction bases: 6. CDR1 is SGHRS and CDR2 is YFSETQ in the germline V gene. The CDR3 is CASSLVLAGDADTQYF. As DNA, the CDR3 is TGCGCCAGCAGCTTGGTTTTAGCGGGGGATGCAGATACGCAGTATTTT.

This clonotype showed up just a few times. The gene calls are TRBV5-4 and TRBJ1-1, with D unresolved. Trimming shortened V by 0 bases and J by 3 bases, and 12 bases separated the two germline ends. Germline values: CDR1 SGHNT, CDR2 YYREEE (reference sequence). The CDR3 sequence is 15 residues long. In nucleotides, the CDR3 is TGTGCCAGCAGCTTGGGACGCGGAGGTTACACTGAAGCTTTCTTT. It yields the protein CASSLGRGGYTEAFF.

This clonotype was counted between two and nine times. CDR3 sequence (DNA): TGTGCCACCGTGGACAGGGAGAACACTGAAGCTTTCTTT. Protein product: CATVDRENTEAFF. The chain uses TRBV2 and TRBJ1-1; 8 bases align to TRBD1. There are 13 residues in the CDR3. Per germline, CDR1 SNHLY and CDR2 FYNNEI. Unmatched junction bases numbered 5, after V lost 10 bases and J lost 1 base.

This chain joins TRBV20-1 and TRBJ2-1; D unresolved. CDR1 DFQATT and CDR2 SNEGSKA come from the germline V gene (reference sequence). The CDR3 loop spans 13 amino acids. V shed 3 bases and J shed 8 bases, with 14 bases lying between them. The CDR3 region has the DNA TGCAGTGCTAGGAAGCCCTTCTCCGATGAGCAGTTCTTC. Translation gives CSARKPFSDEQFF.

The chain carries TRBV4-2 and TRBJ1-1; unclear D gene. Per the germline V gene, CDR1 is LGHNA and CDR2 is YNFKEQ. This CDR3 region has 17 residues. V lost 4 bases and J lost 3, with 21 bases in between. The CDR3 protein is CASSPSELSRADTEAFF. As DNA, the CDR3 is TGTGCCAGCAGCCCATCTGAACTCTCTAGGGCCGACACTGAAGCTTTCTTT.

The chain has TRBV5-1 and TRBJ1-1; 10 bases map to TRBD1. CDR3 size: 14 residues. After removal of 4 bases from V and 5 bases from J, the junction contained 5 bases not matched to a gene. Germline loops: CDR1 SGHRS, CDR2 YFSETQ. The DNA for the CDR3 is TGCGCCAGCAGCACTGGACAGGGGGTAACTGAAGCTTTCTTT. As protein: CASSTGQGVTEAFF.

The chain recombines TRBV5-1 with TRBJ2-5; no reliable D call. This CDR3 region has 13 residues. The germline CDR1 and CDR2 sequences are SGHRS and YFSETQ. The germline V and J ends were trimmed by 2 bases and 5 bases, with 10 bases remaining between them. CDR3 sequence: CASSLILGETQYF. Written as DNA, the CDR3 is TGCGCCAGCAGCTTAATTCTGGGGGAGACCCAGTACTTC.

This clonotype occurred once. This could be a read error, since a much larger clone is one nucleotide away. The chain is built from TRBV7-2 and TRBJ1-1; 7 bases line up with TRBD1. The trim removed 3 bases at V and 1 base at J, leaving 11 bases unmatched. CDR1 and CDR2 (germline): SGHTA, FQGNSA. CDR3 size: 17 residues. The chain's CDR3 is CASSLASTRQGNTEAFF. The CDR3 DNA is TGTGCCAGCAGCTTGGCTTCGACGAGACAGGGGAACACTGAAGCTTTCTTT. The full variable domain, in which reference TRBV7-2 and TRBJ1-1 provide the parts outside the CDR3, is GAGVSQSPSNKVTEKGKDVELRCDPISGHTALYWYRQSLGQGLEFLIYFQGNSAPDKSGLPSDRFSAERTGGSVSTLTIQRTQQEDSAVYLCASSLASTRQGNTEAFFGQGTRLTVV.

With regard to this clonotype: A much larger clone differs from this one at a single base, so this may be a read error. J is TRBJ2-3 and V is TRBV7-2, with D uncertain. This CDR3 spans 15 amino acids. The germline V gene has CDR1 SGHTA and CDR2 FQGNSA. DNA of the CDR3: TGTGCCAGCAGCTTAGACCTAGAGAGCACAAATACGCAGTATTTT. This sequence encodes CASSLDLESTNTQYF.

This clonotype was seen only a few times. V usage is TRBV7-9 and J usage is TRBJ1-1; D gene unclear. The CDR3 covers 15 residues. The germline V gene has CDR1 SEHNR and CDR2 FQNEAQ (reference sequence). V was shortened by 6 bases and J by 3 bases, with 17 bases between the two germline ends. CDR3 residues: CASSPGLLMDTEAFF. CDR3 DNA sequence: TGTGCCAGCAGTCCAGGACTGCTAATGGACACTGAAGCTTTCTTT.

This clonotype was recorded a few times. This rearrangement joins TRBV5-1 to TRBJ2-2; TRBD2 might be the D (6 bases). This CDR3 is built from 14 residues. CDR1 is SGHRS and CDR2 is YFSETQ in the germline V gene. The V end was cut by 6 bases, the J end by 4 bases, with 13 bases between. The chain's CDR3 is CASKFSGGTGELFF. CDR3 DNA: TGCGCCAGCAAGTTTAGCGGTGGCACCGGGGAGCTGTTTTTT.

This clonotype turned up a few times. This sequence may be a read error, since a much larger clone differs from it by one base. This chain's CDR3 is CASSLGQRDFYTF. DNA for the CDR3: TGTGCCAGCAGCTTAGGCCAAAGGGACTTCTACACCTTC. V gene TRBV11-2 combines with J gene TRBJ1-2; maybe TRBD1 (5 bases). V lost 1 base to trimming and J lost 10 bases, with 13 bases between them. This CDR3 is 13 amino acids long. Germline V CDR1 and CDR2: SGHAT, FQNNGV.

The rearrangement joins TRBV7-9 to TRBJ2-3, with a possible D match to TRBD2 (6 bases). The CDR3 spans 13 residues. Germline V lookup: CDR1 SEHNR, CDR2 FQNEAQ (reference sequence). V was cut by 5 bases and J by 6 bases, with 12 bases left in between. DNA of the CDR3: TGTGCCAGCAGCCAACGACTAGGTGATACGCAGTATTTT. Its protein product is CASSQRLGDTQYF.

This clonotype showed up many times. This chain joins TRBV24-1 and TRBJ2-5; D uncertain. The length of the CDR3 is 13 residues. Trimming stripped 4 bases from V and 4 bases from J, with 9 bases between. Germline-derived CDR1 and CDR2 are KGHDR and SFDVKD. CDR3 sequence: CATSEGGRETQYF. The CDR3 nucleotides are TGTGCCACCAGTGAAGGTGGGCGAGAGACCCAGTACTTC.

Many counts were recorded for this clonotype. V is TRBV27 and J is TRBJ2-3; perhaps TRBD1 as D (5 bases). Germline-derived CDR1 and CDR2 are MNHEY and SMNVEV (reference sequence). The V end lost 5 bases, the J end lost 7 bases, and 7 bases lay between the germline ends. The CDR3 totals 11 residues. The CDR3 reads CASSRGYTQYF. The CDR3, as DNA: TGTGCCAGCAGTAGGGGATATACGCAGTATTTT.

Points on this clonotype: This sequence may be a read error, since a much larger clone differs from it by one base. The chain employs TRBV5-1 and TRBJ2-1; D unresolved. Germline CDR1 is SGHRS and CDR2 is YFSETQ. The CDR3 loop spans 16 amino acids. As DNA, the CDR3 is TGCGCCAGCAGCTTACGGTTAACACTTTCTAGAGATGACCAGTTCTTC. It specifies CASSLRLTLSRDDQFF.

The table lists this clonotype with a few counts. The CDR3 sequence: CASSDQEGQPQHF. CDR3 in DNA: TGTGCCAGCAGTGACCAGGAGGGTCAGCCCCAGCATTTT. The chain employs TRBV6-4 and TRBJ1-5; D gene unclear. Germline-derived CDR1 and CDR2 are MRHNA and SNTAGT. CDR3 length: 13 residues. V lost 2 bases, J lost 6 bases, and 8 bases lay in between.

This clonotype was counted a few times. A much larger clone lies a single base off, so this may be a read error. The genes are TRBV12-3 or TRBV12-4 and TRBJ2-7; 8 nucleotides line up with TRBD2. CDR3 length: 13 amino acids. The CDR3 DNA is TGTGCCTGCAGTTTCCTAGCGGGCTACGAGCAGTACTTC. It codes for CACSFLAGYEQYF.

The rearrangement links TRBV5-1 to TRBJ2-2, with D unclear. Germline CDR1 is SGHRS and CDR2 is YFSETQ. Trimming pared 1 base from V and 5 bases from J, leaving 9 bases between. There are 14 residues in the CDR3. The CDR3 region is CASSLTVGTGELFF. DNA of the CDR3: TGCGCCAGCAGCTTGACAGTGGGGACCGGGGAGCTGTTTTTT.

This clonotype is a singleton in its sample. The V call is TRBV3-1, the J call TRBJ2-5; tentatively, D is TRBD2 (5 bases). Germline loops: CDR1 LGHDT, CDR2 YNNKEL (reference sequence). The V gene lost 2 bases and the J gene lost 2 bases, with 21 bases spanning the gap. The CDR3 runs 18 residues. The CDR3 is CASSQFLSAKRDQETQYF. The CDR3 DNA follows: TGTGCCAGCAGCCAATTCCTATCGGCAAAGAGGGATCAAGAGACCCAGTACTTC.

This clonotype was seen ten or more times. CDR3 nucleotide sequence: TGTGCCAGCAGCCCGCGGACAGGGTTGTACGAGCAGTACTTC. Amino acids: CASSPRTGLYEQYF. The chain combines TRBV12-3 or TRBV12-4 with TRBJ2-7, with TRBD1 matching over 8 bases. The CDR3 contains 14 residues. V lost 6 bases, J lost 4 bases, and 8 bases stayed unmatched.

As concerns this clonotype: A much larger clone lies a single base off, so this may be a read error. The J gene is TRBJ2-1, the V gene TRBV20-1; 7 nucleotides align to TRBD1. The CDR3 covers 11 residues. Germline assignment: CDR1 DFQATT and CDR2 SNEGSKA (reference sequence). V shed 7 bases and J 7 bases; nucleotides not matched to a gene: 4. The CDR3 DNA reads as TGCAGTGGGAACAGGGGTAATGAGCAGTTCTTC. This encodes CSGNRGNEQFF.